This TCR beta chain comes out of a study of cytomegalovirus exposure and HLA in healthy donors (dated by TCRdb to the late 2010s). In terms of the full investigation: An earlier analysis of 587 of the donors reported approximately 300 Gb of sequence data and 117 million unique TCR beta sequences obtained from about 170 million T cells. About 280 gigabases of sequencing data and around 88 million unique TCR sequences made up an early release that covered under 750 HLA-typed donors. Of the roughly 400 genotyped donors, 65% to 90% were placed in the genetic ancestry cluster associated with self-reported Caucasian donors. The study was designed to test whether signatures of past pathogen exposure could be identified by cataloging public T cell receptors. The study profiled the T cell repertoires of fewer than 850 subjects by immunosequencing and related them to cytomegalovirus serostatus. In addition to the first cohort of roughly 670 subjects, a separate validation cohort of 120 different subjects was used. To predict cytomegalovirus infection status, the study brought together high-throughput TCR immunosequencing, statistical association of individual TCRs with disease status, and machine learning. To study patterns of TCR occurrence, a later analysis re-analyzed previously published TCR beta repertoires from 500 to 850 donors and added high-resolution HLA genotyping. Rather than drawing on any new phenotypic data, the later analysis identified candidate immune exposures from TCR beta sequences and the way those sequences occurred across donors. An earlier analysis of about 600 of the donors used high-throughput TCR beta sequencing to judge whether each TCR beta V gene segment behaved as functional or pseudogenic. Alongside the repertoire data, information on donor age, sex, ethnicity and CMV serostatus was compiled. A later genetic analysis used genome-wide SNP genotypes for about 60% of the roughly 670 donors, treating that subset as a discovery cohort. All discovery cohort repertoires had been generated using a single sequencing platform. Class I and class II HLA loci were covered by the typing at four-digit resolution. The number of donors typed differed by locus, with about 620-630 for A, B, C, DRB1 and DQB1, roughly 520 for DQA1, about 610 for DPA1, and approximately 470 for DPB1. A handful of DR-DQ haplotypes were treated as single units for association and clustering because of strong linkage in the cohort. On average, approximately 250,000 unique TCR beta nucleotide sequences were sequenced per donor among some 420 genotyped donors of the cohort, with roughly 18% of those sequences being non-productive.

Broad study findings and their caveats: Linkage disequilibrium might explain the correlated functional status among segregating V segments, but an unknown experimental factor could not be excluded. In an earlier analysis of 500 to 650 of the donors, most TCR beta V segments appeared in productive rearrangements about 87% or about 30% of the time, broadly matching IMGT annotations. While some public TCRs were present in many individuals, most TCR sequences turned up only very rarely across donors. A later analysis found that most CMV-associated TCR beta chains appeared HLA-restricted, with HLA associations seemingly driven largely by CMV exposure. The study gave a list of some 150 TCR beta chains associated with cytomegalovirus. In both the original and validation cohorts, the classifier was reported to diagnose cytomegalovirus status with high specificity and sensitivity. A cluster of highly shared sequence variants was judged likely to represent a technical artifact of the sequencing pipeline. In this cohort, only TCR beta chains were sequenced, and detectable features were limited by the absence of alpha or paired-chain data. Compared with the approximately 600-donor mean, donors in an Asian-associated ancestry cluster had fewer N-insertions in productive TCRs, according to a later genetic analysis. According to a later analysis, parvovirus B19, influenza, CMV and Epstein-Barr virus appeared linked to several top co-occurrence clusters. A later analysis associated about 17,000 TCR beta sequences with specific HLA alleles at a false discovery rate of 0.05. A few of the identified cytomegalovirus-associated TCR beta chains were confirmed in vitro to be specific for cytomegalovirus antigens. Because counts were too low, roughly 18 rarely observed V segments, including chromosome 9 orphons, were left out of the earlier analysis of roughly 600 of the donors. Roughly uniform sequencing depth across donors was assumed in presence/absence analyses, although this assumption may not hold. Some IMGT-functional V segments, including TRBV6-2 and TRBV6-3, could not be told apart with the 87-base-pair reads, so those segments were excluded. The authors suggested that the approach could potentially be generalized to other disease states and immunological phenotypes. An association between a missense DCLRE1C variant and V-gene and J-gene trimming of TCR beta chains was found in a later genetic analysis and replicated in an independent cohort. Because HLA typing was missing for some donors at each locus, association tests included only the typed subset. In a later analysis, the rate of TCR association differed among HLA loci, with DRB1 alleles having the most associated TCRs and HLA-C alleles having the fewest. Assigning TCR associations to individual alleles was difficult when HLA alleles, especially DR and DQ, strongly co-occurred. A further reported finding was that TCR beta sequences accurately predicted the HLA-A and HLA-B alleles for most subjects in the first cohort. In a later analysis, HLA-associated TCR beta chains were found to be more clonally expanded and to have lower generation probabilities than equally common non-associated chains. For the cohort, immune exposure information was limited to CMV serostatus.

In total, roughly 670 healthy bone marrow donors made up the cohort. All cohort members were sampled while nominally healthy, although unrecorded immune exposures were likely present. The donor was CMV seropositive and belonged to the group of a few hundred seropositive cohort members. Every donor gave a peripheral blood sample, and the peripheral blood mononuclear cells from that sample were used for TCR beta sequencing. Genomic DNA was extracted from the blood cell samples with the Qiagen DNeasy Blood Extraction Kit. The library was built by means of the immunoSEQ multiplex PCR assay. For the multiplex PCR, a mixture combining 60 forward primers for TCR Vbeta segments and 13 reverse primers for TCR Jbeta segments was used. The CDR3 region of rearranged TCR beta genes was amplified from genomic DNA by a multiplex PCR assay. On the Illumina HiSeq System, the amplified TCR beta libraries were sequenced as 87-base-pair reads. Per the original workflow: A later analysis tallied approximately 87 million unique TCR beta chains across the 666 repertoires, and approximately 12 million of those chains were shared by two or more donors. A nearest-neighbor algorithm error-corrected the raw reads and collapsed the reads into unique sequences, merging closely related sequences to remove PCR and sequencing errors. V, D and J gene segments were assigned by aligning CDR3 sequences to IMGT reference sequences. For a sequence to be retained, a match of at least six nucleotides was required to both a V gene segment and a J gene segment. A rearrangement was called productive if the CDR3 had no stop codons and remained in frame with V and J, and every other rearrangement was called non-productive. CDR3 was defined according to IMGT convention as the region running from the second conserved V-encoded cysteine to the conserved J-encoded phenylalanine. The earlier analysis of about 500 of the donors excluded sequences that lacked an unambiguous match to a single V gene segment. An earlier analysis of several hundred of the donors called V segments functional above 56.7% productive rearrangements and segregating when the between-donor standard deviation exceeded 5%. A statistical classification framework was built for diagnosing cytomegalovirus status from the catalog of TCR beta chain sequences. In a later analysis, V and J genes were assigned by comparing TCR nucleotide sequences against IMGT/GENE-DB human TR gene sequences. In a later analysis, CDR3 sequences and most-parsimonious VDJ recombination scenarios were assigned using the TCRdist pipeline. A later analysis defined each TCR beta chain by its CDR3 amino acid sequence plus V-gene family, and excluded reads lacking a unique V-gene family. To address suspected cross-contamination and a sequencing artifact, a later analysis removed approximately 590 highly shared, low-generation-probability nucleotide sequences. In a later analysis, a clonal expansion index was calculated for each public chain from normalized within-repertoire ranks of inferred template counts. In a later analysis, generation probabilities were computed using a VDJ recombination model fitted to out-of-frame rearrangements, and the results were checked against IGoR. A later analysis scored TCR-TCR, TCR-HLA and TCR-CMV co-occurrence with hypergeometric tests, applying a repertoire-size bias correction to TCR pairs. To estimate false discovery rates, a later analysis permuted the HLA or CMV assignments 20 times. A later analysis grouped co-occurring TCRs with DBSCAN, adding TCRdist sequence similarity when clustering within HLA-allele-positive subsets. For co-occurrence clustering, repertoires with fewer than 30,000 or more than 120,000 public chains were excluded, along with roughly 5 repertoires with anomalous nucleotide sharing. TCRdb took this table from immuneACCESS and kept in-frame rearrangements with V and J called. Such tables lack part of the clones; where checked against another copy, unresolved V genes explain under half of the gap, and the rest is unexplained. V, J and clone size were drawn from that table, and D and trimming were deduced from the DNA. Recorded for this sample are under 150,000 clones; 75% to 85% of them occurred a single time. The top ten hold under 7% of the sample.

CDR1 is given as SGHTA and CDR2 as FQGNSA, both from the germline V gene. The CDR3 runs 14 residues from the cysteine to the phenylalanine. Only CDR3 DNA remains: 42 bases, in frame from the first base. Trimming costs V 3 bases and J 0 bases, and their ends lie 8 bases apart. Points on this clone: The target of this receptor is not known. No qualities accompany the bases; no much larger clone lies one base away.

The sample taken for sequencing was PBMCs. This sequence uses TRBV7-2 and TRBJ1-1; the D gene cannot be named for sure. The sequence was collected from a woman aged 40-49 years in good health and CMV-seropositive. The DNA sequence is as follows: TGTGCCAGCAGCTTTAGCCTCATGAACACTGAAGCTTTCTTT. It translates as CASSFSLMNTEAFF.